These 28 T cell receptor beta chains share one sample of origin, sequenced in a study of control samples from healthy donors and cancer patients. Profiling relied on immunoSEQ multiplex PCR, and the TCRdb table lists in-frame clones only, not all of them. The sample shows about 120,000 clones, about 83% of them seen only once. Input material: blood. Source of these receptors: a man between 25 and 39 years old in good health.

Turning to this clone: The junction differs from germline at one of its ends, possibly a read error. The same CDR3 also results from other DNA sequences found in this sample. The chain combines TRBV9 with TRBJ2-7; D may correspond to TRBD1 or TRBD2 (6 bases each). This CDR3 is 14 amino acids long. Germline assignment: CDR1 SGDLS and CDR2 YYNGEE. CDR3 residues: CASSVGGPAGEQYF. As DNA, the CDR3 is TGTGCCAGCAGTGTAGGGGGGCCAGCAGGAGAGCAGTACTTC.

CDR3 nucleotide sequence: TGTGCCAGTAGTCCGCAGGGGCGGCAAGAGACCCAGTACTTC. The encoded protein is CASSPQGRQETQYF. The V and J genes are TRBV19 and TRBJ2-5; perhaps TRBD1 as D (6 bases). This CDR3 spans 14 amino acids. Germline-derived CDR1 and CDR2 are LNHDA and SQIVND (reference sequence). Trimming took off 5 bases at V and 2 bases at J, with 12 bases between the two ends.

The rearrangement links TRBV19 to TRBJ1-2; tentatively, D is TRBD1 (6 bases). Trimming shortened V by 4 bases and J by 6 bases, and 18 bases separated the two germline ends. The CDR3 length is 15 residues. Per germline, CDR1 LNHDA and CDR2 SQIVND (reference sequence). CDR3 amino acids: CASSRHRADGNGYTF. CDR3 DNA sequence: TGTGCCAGTAGTAGGCACAGGGCTGATGGAAATGGCTACACCTTC. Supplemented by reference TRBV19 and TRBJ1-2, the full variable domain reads DGGITQSPKYLFRKEGQNVTLSCEQNLNHDAMYWYRQDPGQGLRLIYYSQIVNDFQKGDIAEGYSVSREKKESFPLTVTSAQKNPTAFYLCASSRHRADGNGYTFGSGTRLTVV.

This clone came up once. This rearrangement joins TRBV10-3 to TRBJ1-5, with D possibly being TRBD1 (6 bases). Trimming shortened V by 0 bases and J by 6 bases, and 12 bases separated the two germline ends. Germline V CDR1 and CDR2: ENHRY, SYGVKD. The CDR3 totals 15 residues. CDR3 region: CAISESGGPSQPQHF. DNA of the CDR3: TGTGCCATCAGTGAGTCCGGGGGGCCGAGTCAGCCCCAGCATTTT.

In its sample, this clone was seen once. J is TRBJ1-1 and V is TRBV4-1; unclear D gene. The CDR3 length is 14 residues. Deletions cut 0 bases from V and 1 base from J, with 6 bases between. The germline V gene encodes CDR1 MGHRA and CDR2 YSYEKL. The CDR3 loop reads CASSQEWGNTEAFF. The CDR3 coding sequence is TGCGCCAGCAGCCAAGAGTGGGGGAACACTGAAGCTTTCTTT.

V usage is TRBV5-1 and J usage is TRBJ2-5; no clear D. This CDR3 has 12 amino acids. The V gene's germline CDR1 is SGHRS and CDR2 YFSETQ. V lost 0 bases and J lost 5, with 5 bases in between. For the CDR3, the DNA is TGCGCCAGCAGCTTGGACCGCGAGACCCAGTACTTC. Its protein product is CASSLDRETQYF.

CDR3 protein: CASSPPSTGGYQPQHF. In nucleotides, the CDR3 is TGTGCCAGCTCACCGCCATCGACAGGAGGGTATCAGCCCCAGCATTTT. The chain carries TRBV18 and TRBJ1-5, with a weak D call TRBD1 (6 bases). The CDR3 length is 16 residues. The ends were cut back, 3 bases at V and 5 bases at J, with 17 bases in the middle. Per germline, CDR1 KGHSH and CDR2 LQKENI.

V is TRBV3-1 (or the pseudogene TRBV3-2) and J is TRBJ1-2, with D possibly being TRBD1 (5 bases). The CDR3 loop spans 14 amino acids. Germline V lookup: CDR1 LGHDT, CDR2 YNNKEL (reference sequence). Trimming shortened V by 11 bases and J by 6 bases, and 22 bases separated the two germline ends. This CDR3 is CASGGGLLSNGYTF. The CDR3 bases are TGTGCCTCCGGGGGAGGGTTGCTATCAAATGGCTACACCTTC.

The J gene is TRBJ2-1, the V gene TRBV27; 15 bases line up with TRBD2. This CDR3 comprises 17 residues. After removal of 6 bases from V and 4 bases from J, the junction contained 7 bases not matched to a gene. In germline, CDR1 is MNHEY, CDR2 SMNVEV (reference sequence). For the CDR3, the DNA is TGTGCCAGCAGCCGGACTAGCGGGGGGGCCTTTTACAATGAGCAGTTCTTC. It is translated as CASSRTSGGAFYNEQFF.

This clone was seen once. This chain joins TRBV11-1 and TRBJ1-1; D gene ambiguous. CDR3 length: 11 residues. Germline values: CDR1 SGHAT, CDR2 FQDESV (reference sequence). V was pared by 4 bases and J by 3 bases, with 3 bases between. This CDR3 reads CASSSYTEAFF. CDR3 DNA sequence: TGTGCCAGCAGCTCTTACACTGAAGCTTTCTTT.

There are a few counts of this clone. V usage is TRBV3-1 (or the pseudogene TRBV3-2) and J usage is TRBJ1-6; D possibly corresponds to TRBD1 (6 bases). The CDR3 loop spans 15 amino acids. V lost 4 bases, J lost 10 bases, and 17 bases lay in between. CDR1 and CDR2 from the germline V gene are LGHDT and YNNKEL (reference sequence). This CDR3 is CASSPLTGGGSPLHF. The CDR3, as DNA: TGTGCCAGCAGCCCCCTCACCGGGGGCGGATCACCCCTCCACTTT.

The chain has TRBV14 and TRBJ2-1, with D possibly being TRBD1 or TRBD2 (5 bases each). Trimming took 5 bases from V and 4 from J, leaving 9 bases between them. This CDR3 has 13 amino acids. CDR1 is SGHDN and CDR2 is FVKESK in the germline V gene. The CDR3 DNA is TGTGCCAGCAGCGGGACGGTTTACAATGAGCAGTTCTTC. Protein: CASSGTVYNEQFF.

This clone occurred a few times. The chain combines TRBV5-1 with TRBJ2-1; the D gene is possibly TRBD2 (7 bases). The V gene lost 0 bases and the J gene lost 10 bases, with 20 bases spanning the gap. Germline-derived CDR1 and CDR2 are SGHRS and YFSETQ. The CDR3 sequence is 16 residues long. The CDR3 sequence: CASSLVALREGDEQFF. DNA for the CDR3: TGCGCCAGCAGCTTGGTGGCTCTCAGGGAGGGGGACGAGCAGTTCTTC. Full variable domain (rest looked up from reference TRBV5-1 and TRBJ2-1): KAGVTQTPRYLIKTRGQQVTLSCSPISGHRSVSWYQQTPGQGLQFLFEYFSETQRNKGNFPGRFSGRQFSNSRSEMNVSTLELGDSALYLCASSLVALREGDEQFFGPGTRLTVL.

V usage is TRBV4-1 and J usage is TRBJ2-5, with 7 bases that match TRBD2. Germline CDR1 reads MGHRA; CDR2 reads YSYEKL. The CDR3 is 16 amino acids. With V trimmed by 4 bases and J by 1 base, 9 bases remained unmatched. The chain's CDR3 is CASSPRPGLTQETQYF. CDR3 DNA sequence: TGCGCCAGCAGCCCTAGACCGGGACTAACCCAAGAGACCCAGTACTTC.

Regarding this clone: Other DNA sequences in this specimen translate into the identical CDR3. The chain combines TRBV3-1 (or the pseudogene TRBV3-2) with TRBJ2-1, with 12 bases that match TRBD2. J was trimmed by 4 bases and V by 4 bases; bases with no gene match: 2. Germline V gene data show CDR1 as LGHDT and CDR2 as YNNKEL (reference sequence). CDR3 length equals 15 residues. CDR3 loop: CASSLTSGGYNEQFF. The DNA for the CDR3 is TGTGCCAGCAGCCTCACTAGCGGGGGGTACAATGAGCAGTTCTTC.

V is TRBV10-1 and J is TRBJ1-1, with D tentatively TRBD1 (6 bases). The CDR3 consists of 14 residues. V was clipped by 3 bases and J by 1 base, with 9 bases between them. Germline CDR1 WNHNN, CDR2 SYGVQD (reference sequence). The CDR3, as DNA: TGCGCCAGCAGTGACGACAGGAAGAACACTGAAGCTTTCTTT. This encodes CASSDDRKNTEAFF.

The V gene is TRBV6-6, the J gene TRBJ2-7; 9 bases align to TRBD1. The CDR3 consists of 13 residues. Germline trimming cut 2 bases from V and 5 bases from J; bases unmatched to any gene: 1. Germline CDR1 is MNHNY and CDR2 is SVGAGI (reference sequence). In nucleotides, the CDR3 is TGTGCCAGCAGTTACCGGGACAGGGACGAGCAGTACTTC. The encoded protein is CASSYRDRDEQYF.

CDR3 coding DNA: TGTGCCAGCTCACCTTTGACAGCCCAGAACACTGAAGCTTTCTTT. It codes for CASSPLTAQNTEAFF. The chain is built from TRBV18 and TRBJ1-1; D is perhaps TRBD1 (5 bases). Per germline, CDR1 KGHSH and CDR2 LQKENI. Trimming cost V 3 bases and J 1 base, with 12 bases left between them. This CDR3 is built from 15 residues.

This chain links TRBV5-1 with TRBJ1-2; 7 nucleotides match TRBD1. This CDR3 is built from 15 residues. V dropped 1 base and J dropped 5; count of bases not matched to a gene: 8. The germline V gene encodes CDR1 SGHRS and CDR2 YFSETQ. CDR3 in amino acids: CASSLSGGGIYGYTF. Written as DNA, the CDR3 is TGCGCCAGCAGCTTGTCAGGGGGAGGGATATATGGCTACACCTTC.

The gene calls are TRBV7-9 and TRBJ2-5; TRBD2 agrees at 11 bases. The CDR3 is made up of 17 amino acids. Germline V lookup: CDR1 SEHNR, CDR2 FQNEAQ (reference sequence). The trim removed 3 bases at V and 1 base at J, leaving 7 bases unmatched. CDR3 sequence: CASSFQTSGGFQETQYF. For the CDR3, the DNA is TGTGCCAGCAGCTTTCAAACTAGCGGGGGATTCCAAGAGACCCAGTACTTC.

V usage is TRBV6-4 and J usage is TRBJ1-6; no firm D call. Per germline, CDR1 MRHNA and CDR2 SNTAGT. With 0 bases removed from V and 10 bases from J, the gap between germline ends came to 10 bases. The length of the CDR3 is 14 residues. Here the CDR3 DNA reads TGTGCCAGCAGTGACTCCCCCGGCGCCTCACCCCTCCACTTT. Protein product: CASSDSPGASPLHF.

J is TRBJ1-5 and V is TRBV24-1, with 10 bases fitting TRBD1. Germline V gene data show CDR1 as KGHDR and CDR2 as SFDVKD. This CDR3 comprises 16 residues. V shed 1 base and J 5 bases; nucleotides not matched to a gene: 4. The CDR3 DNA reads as TGTGCCACCAGTGATTTTGGGACAGGGGACGATCAGCCCCAGCATTTT. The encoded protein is CATSDFGTGDDQPQHF.

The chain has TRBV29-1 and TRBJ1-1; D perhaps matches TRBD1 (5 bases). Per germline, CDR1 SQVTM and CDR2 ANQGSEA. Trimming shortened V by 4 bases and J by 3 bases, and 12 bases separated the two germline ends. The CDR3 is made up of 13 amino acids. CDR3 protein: CSVGSGPDTEAFF. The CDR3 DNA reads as TGCAGCGTTGGGTCAGGGCCCGACACTGAAGCTTTCTTT.

The CDR3 spells CSVSSGKPGETQYF. The CDR3 DNA follows: TGCAGCGTGTCATCAGGGAAACCGGGCGAGACCCAGTACTTC. The chain couples TRBV29-1 to TRBJ2-5; D perhaps matches TRBD1 (5 bases). The CDR3 spans 14 residues. Germline V gene lookup returns CDR1 SQVTM and CDR2 ANQGSEA. The ends were cut back, 6 bases at V and 5 bases at J, with 19 bases in the middle. Complete variable domain (other parts from reference TRBV29-1 and TRBJ2-5): SAVISQKPSRDICQRGTSLTIQCQVDSQVTMMFWYRQQPGQSLTLIATANQGSEATYESGFVIDKFPISRPNLTFSTLTVSNMSPEDSSIYLCSVSSGKPGETQYFGPGTRLLVL.

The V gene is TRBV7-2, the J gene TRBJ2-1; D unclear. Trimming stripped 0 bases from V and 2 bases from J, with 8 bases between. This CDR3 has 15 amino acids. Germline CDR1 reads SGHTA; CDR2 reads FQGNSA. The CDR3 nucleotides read TGTGCCAGCAGCTTAGCCGGAACAGCCTACAATGAGCAGTTCTTC. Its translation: CASSLAGTAYNEQFF.

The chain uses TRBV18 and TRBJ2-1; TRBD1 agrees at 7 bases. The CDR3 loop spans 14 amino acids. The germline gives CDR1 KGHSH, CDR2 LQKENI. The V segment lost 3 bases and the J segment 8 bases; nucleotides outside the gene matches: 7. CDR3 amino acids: CASSPSRGTDEQFF. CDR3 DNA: TGTGCCAGCTCACCCTCCAGGGGGACGGATGAGCAGTTCTTC. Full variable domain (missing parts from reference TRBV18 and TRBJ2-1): NAGVMQNPRHLVRRRGQEARLRCSPMKGHSHVYWYRQLPEEGLKFMVYLQKENIIDESGMPKERFSAEFPKEGPSILRIQQVVRGDSAAYFCASSPSRGTDEQFFGPGTRLTVL.

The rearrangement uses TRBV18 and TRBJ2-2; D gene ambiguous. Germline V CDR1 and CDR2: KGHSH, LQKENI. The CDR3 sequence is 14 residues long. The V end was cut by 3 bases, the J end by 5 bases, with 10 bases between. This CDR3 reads CASSPEVGTGELFF. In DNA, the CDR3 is TGTGCCAGCTCACCTGAGGTGGGAACCGGGGAGCTGTTTTTT.

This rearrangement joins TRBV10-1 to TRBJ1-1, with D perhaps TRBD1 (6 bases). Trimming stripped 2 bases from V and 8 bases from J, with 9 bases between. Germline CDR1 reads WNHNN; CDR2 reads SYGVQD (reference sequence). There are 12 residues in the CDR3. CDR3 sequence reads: CASSETGTEAFF. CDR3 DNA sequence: TGCGCCAGCAGTGAGACCGGGACAGAAGCTTTCTTT.